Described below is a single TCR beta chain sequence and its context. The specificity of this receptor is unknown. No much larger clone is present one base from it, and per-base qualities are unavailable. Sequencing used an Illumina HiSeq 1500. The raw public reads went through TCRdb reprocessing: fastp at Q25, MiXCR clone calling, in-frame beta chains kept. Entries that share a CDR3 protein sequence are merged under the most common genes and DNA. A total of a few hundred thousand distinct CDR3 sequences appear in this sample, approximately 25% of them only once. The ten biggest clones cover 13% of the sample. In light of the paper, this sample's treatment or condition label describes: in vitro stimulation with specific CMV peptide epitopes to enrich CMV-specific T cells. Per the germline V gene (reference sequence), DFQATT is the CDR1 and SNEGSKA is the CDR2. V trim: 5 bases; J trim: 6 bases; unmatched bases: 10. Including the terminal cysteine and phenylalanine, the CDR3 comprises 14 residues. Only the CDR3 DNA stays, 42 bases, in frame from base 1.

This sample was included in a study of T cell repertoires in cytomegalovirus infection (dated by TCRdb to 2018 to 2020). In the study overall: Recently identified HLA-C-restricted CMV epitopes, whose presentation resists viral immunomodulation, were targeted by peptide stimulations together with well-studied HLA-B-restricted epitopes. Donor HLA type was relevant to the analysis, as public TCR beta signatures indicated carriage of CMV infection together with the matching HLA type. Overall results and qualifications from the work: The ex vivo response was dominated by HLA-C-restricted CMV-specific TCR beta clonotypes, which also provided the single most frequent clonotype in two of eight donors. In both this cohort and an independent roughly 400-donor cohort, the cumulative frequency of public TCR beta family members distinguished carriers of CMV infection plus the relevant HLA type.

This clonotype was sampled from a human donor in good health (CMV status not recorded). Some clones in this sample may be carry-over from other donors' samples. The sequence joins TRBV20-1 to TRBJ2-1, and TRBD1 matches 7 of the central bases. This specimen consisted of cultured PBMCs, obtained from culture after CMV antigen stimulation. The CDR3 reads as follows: CSAGRDREINEQFF. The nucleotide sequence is TGCAGTGCTGGCCGGGACAGAGAAATCAATGAGCAGTTCTTC.